This is a list of T cell receptor beta chains from one sample in a study of response to subunit inactivated influenza vaccine. TCRdb redid the calling of the RT-PCR reads with MiXCR, one entry per CDR3 protein. The sample carries roughly 630,000 distinct CDR3 sequences, about 15% recorded once. The source was PBMCs from blood, collected 14 to 15 days before vaccination. The receptors originated from a man aged 50-59 years who received an inactivated influenza vaccine. The CDR3 runs from the conserved cysteine through the conserved F or W.

>TRBV12-3/TRBV12-4|TRBJ2-1
CASTYGGNEQFF
>TRBV4-1|TRBJ2-7
CASSQDPGVGYEQYF
>TRBV7-6|TRBJ2-1
CASSLGPGQPNNEQFF
>TRBV11-1|TRBJ2-1
CASSLWTSGRAAQFF
>TRBV20-1|TRBJ2-5
CSATDRGWAETQYF
>TRBV7-2|TRBJ1-1
CASSSTAGAATEAFF
>TRBV5-1|TRBJ2-5
CASSLANQGTSGKETQYF
>TRBV20-1|TRBJ2-5
CSVRNQETQYF
>TRBV10-3|TRBJ2-2
CAISGETGDNPNTGELFF
>TRBV15|TRBJ2-2
CATTNGLAGSSGELFF
>TRBV2|TRBJ2-7
CASSRAPGRVYEQYF
>TRBV7-2|TRBJ1-6
CASSLVTNSPLHF
>TRBV6-5|TRBJ2-3
CASSYTVAGGPTDTQYF
>TRBV7-9|TRBJ1-5
CASSLEGGPQHF
>TRBV7-9|TRBJ2-7
CASSSRQGADEQYF
>TRBV6-1|TRBJ2-6
CASFPGPSQGANVLTF
>TRBV12-5|TRBJ2-2
CASGLTGTGELFF
>TRBV28|TRBJ2-2
CASRPGTSGELFF
>TRBV28|TRBJ2-7
CASSLPGTGSYEQYF
>TRBV5-1|TRBJ2-1
CASSLGQGANEQFF
>TRBV2|TRBJ2-2
CASNFGGFTGELFF
>TRBV7-2|TRBJ2-7
CASSRLAGSYEQYF
>TRBV5-1|TRBJ2-1
CASSLWGGNEQFF
>TRBV7-2|TRBJ2-1
CASSFGGGLAGINEQFF
>TRBV12-3/TRBV12-4|TRBJ2-7
CASSLGHGTYEQYF
>TRBV3-1|TRBJ2-1
CASSPSRDNEQFF
>TRBV5-1|TRBJ2-3
CASSNRVSTDTQYF
>TRBV12-3/TRBV12-4|TRBJ1-5
CASSSTSNQPQHF
>TRBV20-1|TRBJ2-3
CSARPRGGITDTQYF
>TRBV5-1|TRBJ2-5
CASSLASGFTRETQYF
>TRBV6-5|TRBJ2-7
CASSCYQPLYEQYF
>TRBV12-3/TRBV12-4|TRBJ2-5
CASTQGTSGSQETQYF
>TRBV7-8|TRBJ2-1
CASSLVSGDRVSYNEQFF